This passage covers 8 T cell receptor beta chains from one sample sequenced in a study of T cells in women clearing cervical HPV infection. Only in-frame clones appear in the TCRdb table, and some are missing; sequencing was by immunoSEQ multiplex PCR. The sample's table shows 40,000 to 55,000 clones. The specimen sequenced was blood buffy coat. Source of these receptors: a woman aged 18-70 years with a cervical HPV16 infection that either progressed to CIN3+ or cleared (not recorded which).

To note about this clone: The CDR3 end falls 3 residues outside the read, so it is completed with the germline J gene. The chain couples TRBV5-1 to TRBJ1-2, with D perhaps matching TRBD1 (6 bases). CDR1 is SGHRS, CDR2 YFSETQ, per germline. The CDR3 is 14 residues long. CDR3 DNA (partial): TGCGCCAGCAGCTTCGGTGACAGGTTCGGCGGC. Its translation: CASSFGDRFGG. Given in full, the CDR3 is CASSFGDRFGGYTF.

In the case of this clone: The CDR3 end lies 3 residues beyond the end of the read and is filled in from the germline J gene. The chain has TRBV18 and TRBJ2-2; weak D call: TRBD1 (6 bases). From germline, CDR1 is KGHSH and CDR2 LQKENI. Trimming pared 9 bases from V and 2 bases from J, leaving 16 bases between. The CDR3 has 15 amino acids. CDR3 DNA (partial): TGTGCCAGTCCGACAGGAAGAGAAAACACCGGGGAG. Translating gives CASPTGRENTGE. The complete CDR3 sequence is CASPTGRENTGELFF.

Remarks on this clone: The missing CDR3 end, 3 residues past where the read stops, is filled in from the germline J gene. The chain joins TRBV20-1 to TRBJ2-5, with 7 nucleotides matching TRBD1. Germline-derived CDR1 and CDR2 are DFQATT and SNEGSKA (reference sequence). The CDR3 is 13 residues long. J was trimmed by 1 base and V by 6 bases; bases with no gene match: 5. The DNA read from the CDR3 is TGCAGTGCCATATACAGGGGCCAAGAGACC. It encodes CSAIYRGQET. The entire CDR3 sequence reads CSAIYRGQETQYF.

Comments on this clone: Coverage ceases 3 residues before the CDR3 finishes, and the germline J gene fills in the end. Other DNA sequences in the same sample also yield this CDR3. V usage is TRBV7-6 and J usage is TRBJ2-3; D might be TRBD2 (6 bases). Trimming removed 5 bases at V and 4 bases at J, with 22 bases between. This CDR3 spans 17 amino acids. The germline CDR1 and CDR2 sequences are SGHVS and FNYEAQ. The CDR3 bases that were read are TGTGCCAGCAGCCCCTCGGTGCTGGGGGGAGGCGCAGATACG. It yields the protein CASSPSVLGGGADT. The whole CDR3 sequence is CASSPSVLGGGADTQYF.

To note about this clone: The read is 3 residues too short to cover the CDR3 end, so that end is filled in from the germline J gene. This chain links TRBV30 with TRBJ1-2; D possibly corresponds to TRBD1 (6 bases). This CDR3 has 13 residues. Trimming took 0 bases from V and 4 from J, leaving 9 bases between them. CDR1 GTSNPN and CDR2 SVGIG come from the germline V gene (reference sequence). CDR3 DNA (partial): TGTGCCTGGAGTGTACTCAGGGGCTATGGC. Its protein product is CAWSVLRGYG. The full CDR3 is CAWSVLRGYGYTF.

Regarding this clone: The DNA ends 3 residues before the CDR3 does, and the rest of the CDR3 is filled in from the germline J gene. The chain joins TRBV29-1 to TRBJ1-2, with D perhaps TRBD1 (5 bases). There are 12 residues in the CDR3. In germline, CDR1 is SQVTM, CDR2 ANQGSEA. CDR3 bases read: TGCAGCGGGACATTCACACTCTACGGC. Amino acid sequence: CSGTFTLYG. The whole CDR3 sequence reads CSGTFTLYGYTF.

As concerns this clone: Coverage ceases 3 residues before the CDR3 finishes, and the germline J gene fills in the end. The chain carries TRBV20-1 and TRBJ2-5; D is perhaps TRBD2 (5 bases). The CDR3 has 14 residues. V was shortened by 3 bases and J by 2 bases, with 13 bases between the two germline ends. Germline loops: CDR1 DFQATT, CDR2 SNEGSKA (reference sequence). This CDR3 reads CSASPSQRQETQYF. Partial CDR3 DNA: TGCAGTGCTAGCCCATCCCAGCGGCAAGAGACC.

With regard to this clone: The CDR3 goes on 3 residues after the read ends, and that part is filled in from the germline J gene. The rearrangement joins TRBV5-1 to TRBJ2-3, with 8 positions matching TRBD1. This CDR3 spans 14 amino acids. Germline CDR1 reads SGHRS; CDR2 reads YFSETQ. J lost 2 bases, V lost 5 bases, and 4 bases had no gene match. The CDR3 loop is CASSTGQVTDTQYF. The CDR3 bases that were read are TGCGCCAGCAGTACGGGACAGGTCACAGATACG.